This TCR beta chain was captured by sequencing in a study of post-analysis software for immune sequencing data. Unique-molecular-identifier-tagged TCR beta cDNA libraries were used. Using its own MiXCR run on the PCR reads, TCRdb lists one record per CDR3 protein. The sample holds some 450,000 distinct CDR3 sequences, 40% to 55% seen once. The study, taken as a whole, reports: Included in a set of roughly five TRBV segments more frequent in patients than controls were TRBV5-6, TRBV5-1 and TRBV20-1.

On this clonotype: The antigen remains undetermined.

From germline, CDR1 is SGHRS and CDR2 YFSETQ. The CDR3 is 13 amino acids. V was shortened by 4 bases and J by 1 base, with 9 bases between the two germline ends. The chain combines TRBV5-1 with TRBJ2-7; D not resolved. Material for sequencing was blood. This TCR was recovered from a girl aged 10 to 17 with multiple sclerosis. CDR3 region: CASSIDGSYEQYF. DNA for the CDR3: TGCGCCAGCAGCATCGACGGATCCTACGAGCAGTACTTC.